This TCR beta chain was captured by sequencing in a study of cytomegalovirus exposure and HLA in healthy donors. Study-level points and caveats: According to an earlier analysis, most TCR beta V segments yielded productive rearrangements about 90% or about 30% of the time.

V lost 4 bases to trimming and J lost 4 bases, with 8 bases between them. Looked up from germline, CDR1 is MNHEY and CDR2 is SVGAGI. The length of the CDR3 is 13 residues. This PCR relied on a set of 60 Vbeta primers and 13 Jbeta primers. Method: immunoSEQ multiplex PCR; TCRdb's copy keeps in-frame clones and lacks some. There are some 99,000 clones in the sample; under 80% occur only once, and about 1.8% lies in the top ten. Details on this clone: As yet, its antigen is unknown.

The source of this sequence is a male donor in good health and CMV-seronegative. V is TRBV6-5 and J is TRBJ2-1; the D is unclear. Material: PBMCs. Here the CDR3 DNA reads TGTGCCAGCAGTTCGCAGGTTTACAATGAGCAGTTCTTC. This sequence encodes CASSSQVYNEQFF.